This entry lists 18 T cell receptor beta chains sequenced from one sample in a study of T cells in Graves' hyperthyroidism and ophthalmopathy. Using RNA transcripts as the source, TCR beta CDR3 regions were amplified. HTBI primers were the set used in a first-round RT-PCR of the TCR CDR3. MiXCR, run by TCRdb on the multiplex PCR reads, gives a single entry per CDR3 protein. The table has 540,000 or so distinct CDR3 sequences, about 43% seen once. Source material: peripheral blood or thyroid tissue (not recorded which). All receptors derive from an adult woman with Graves' disease, either hyperthyroidism or ophthalmopathy (not recorded which).

The V gene is TRBV2, the J gene TRBJ2-7, with D perhaps matching TRBD1 or TRBD2 (5 bases each). Per germline, CDR1 SNHLY and CDR2 FYNNEI. Deletions cut 3 bases from V and 6 bases from J, with 9 bases between. The CDR3 runs 12 residues. CDR3 loop: CASSEGRLEQYF. Here the CDR3 DNA reads TGTGCCAGCAGTGAGGGACGGCTCGAGCAGTACTTC.

The chain has TRBV20-1 and TRBJ2-3; D gene unclear. Trimming stripped 0 bases from V and 4 bases from J, with 11 bases between. The CDR3 loop spans 14 amino acids. CDR1 and CDR2 from the germline V gene are DFQATT and SNEGSKA (reference sequence). In DNA form, the CDR3 reads TGCAGTGCTAGAGATTGGGTTGAGGCAGATACGCAGTATTTT. Amino acids: CSARDWVEADTQYF.

This rearrangement joins TRBV28 to TRBJ1-3, with D maybe TRBD1 (6 bases). CDR1 MDHEN and CDR2 SYDVKM come from the germline V gene. V lost 6 bases to trimming and J lost 1 base, with 19 bases between them. This CDR3 spans 17 amino acids. For the CDR3, the DNA is TGTGCCAGCAGGAGCACCCGGGGGGGGCGATCTGGAAACACCATATATTTT. Translated: CASRSTRGGRSGNTIYF.

This clonotype was recorded at least ten times. The CDR3 spells CASGLNSPLHF. In DNA form, the CDR3 reads TGTGCCAGCGGGTTGAATTCACCCCTCCACTTT. This sequence joins TRBV27 and TRBJ1-6; D is unresolved. Per germline, CDR1 MNHEY and CDR2 SMNVEV (reference sequence). The CDR3 consists of 11 residues. V lost 8 bases to trimming and J lost 7 bases, with 6 bases between them.

This clonotype has a count of ten or more. V gene TRBV5-1 combines with J gene TRBJ1-6, with 10 bases lining up with TRBD1. The length of the CDR3 is 17 residues. J gave up 7 bases and V 4 bases, and 11 bases lay outside the gene matches. Germline V gives CDR1 SGHRS, CDR2 YFSETQ. CDR3 loop: CASSHATGGARNSPLHF. The CDR3 bases are TGCGCCAGCAGCCACGCGACAGGGGGCGCGAGAAATTCACCCCTCCACTTT. The variable domain in full, completed from reference TRBV5-1 and TRBJ1-6, reads KAGVTQTPRYLIKTRGQQVTLSCSPISGHRSVSWYQQTPGQGLQFLFEYFSETQRNKGNFPGRFSGRQFSNSRSEMNVSTLELGDSALYLCASSHATGGARNSPLHFGNGTRLTVT.

This rearrangement joins TRBV2 to TRBJ1-2, with 7 positions matching TRBD1. The CDR3 totals 14 residues. Looked up from germline, CDR1 is SNHLY and CDR2 is FYNNEI. Trimming cost V 3 bases and J 8 bases; bases outside gene matches: 9. The CDR3 loop reads CASSDPTGMGGYTF. The CDR3 DNA is TGTGCCAGCAGTGATCCGACAGGGATGGGGGGCTACACCTTC. Looking up the rest from reference TRBV2 and TRBJ1-2 gives the full variable domain: EPEVTQTPSHQVTQMGQEVILRCVPISNHLYFYWYRQILGQKVEFLVSFYNNEISEKSEIFDDQFSVERPDGSNFTLKIRSTKLEDSAMYFCASSDPTGMGGYTFGSGTRLTVV.

This clonotype was picked up a small number of times. The chain couples TRBV29-1 to TRBJ2-3; D is unresolved. The V and J ends lost 6 bases and 6 bases respectively, with 13 bases between them. Looked up from germline, CDR1 is SQVTM and CDR2 is ANQGSEA. The CDR3 has 12 amino acids. The CDR3 spells CSVGPPTDTQYF. The CDR3 DNA reads as TGCAGCGTCGGCCCTCCCACGGATACGCAGTATTTT.

The rearrangement links TRBV12-5 to TRBJ1-5; D is unresolved. V was pared by 0 bases and J by 8 bases, with 17 bases between. This CDR3 region has 16 residues. Germline V gives CDR1 LGHNT, CDR2 FRNRAP. DNA of the CDR3: TGTGCTAGTGGTTTGGTATATTTAGGGCCGCGGAAGCCCCAGCATTTT. Protein product: CASGLVYLGPRKPQHF.

The gene calls are TRBV7-9 and TRBJ1-1, with 10 nucleotides matching TRBD1. From germline, CDR1 is SEHNR and CDR2 FQNEAQ (reference sequence). The CDR3 length is 21 residues. Trimming took 2 bases from V and 0 from J; bases not matched to a gene: 18. The CDR3: CASSLSTGGIPQGRMNTEAFF. CDR3 coding DNA: TGTGCCAGCAGCTTATCGACAGGGGGCATCCCTCAGGGAAGAATGAACACTGAAGCTTTCTTT.

The chain uses TRBV9 and TRBJ2-2; TRBD1 agrees at 10 bases. Germline CDR1 is SGDLS and CDR2 is YYNGEE. The CDR3 consists of 15 residues. V gave up 0 bases and J gave up 5 bases; unmatched junction bases: 1. DNA for the CDR3: TGTGCCAGCAGCGTAGGGGACAGGGGAACCGGGGAGCTGTTTTTT. It translates to CASSVGDRGTGELFF. Using reference TRBV9 and TRBJ2-2 for the parts outside the CDR3, the full variable domain is DSGVTQTPKHLITATGQRVTLRCSPRSGDLSVYWYQQSLDQGLQFLIQYYNGEERAKGNILERFSAQQFPDLHSELNLSSLELGDSALYFCASSVGDRGTGELFFGEGSRLTVL.

Many counts were recorded for this clonotype. The chain links TRBV11-2 to TRBJ2-7; 9 bases agree with TRBD1. CDR1 and CDR2 (germline): SGHAT, FQNNGV. The CDR3 has 15 residues. The V and J ends lost 3 bases and 3 bases, in that order; junction bases with no gene match: 6. CDR3 nucleotides: TGTGCCAGCAGCTTCTGGGACAGGGTTGGCTACGAGCAGTACTTC. Translation: CASSFWDRVGYEQYF.

The chain combines TRBV5-1 with TRBJ1-4; 11 bases map to TRBD1. CDR1 is SGHRS, CDR2 YFSETQ, per germline. V shed 4 bases, J shed 8 bases, and the junction held 4 bases outside the gene matches. The CDR3 sequence is 14 residues long. The CDR3 loop is CASSRTGGREKLFF. The DNA for the CDR3 is TGCGCCAGCAGCCGGACAGGGGGCCGCGAAAAACTGTTTTTT.

The rearrangement links TRBV6-5 to TRBJ2-5, with TRBD1 matching over 8 bases. Per the germline V gene, CDR1 is MNHEY and CDR2 is SVGAGI. The CDR3 is 15 residues long. With V trimmed by 4 bases and J by 5 bases, 9 bases remained unmatched. The CDR3 DNA reads as TGTGCCAGCAGTTTAGGAGGGACAGGCCCGGAGACCCAGTACTTC. It translates to CASSLGGTGPETQYF.

This clonotype appeared many times. The chain carries TRBV5-1 and TRBJ1-4, with unresolved D. The CDR3 has 14 residues. V lost 2 bases to trimming and J lost 8 bases, with 13 bases between them. Germline V gene data show CDR1 as SGHRS and CDR2 as YFSETQ. In DNA, the CDR3 is TGCGCCAGCAGCTTTTCAGGCCCGACCGAAAAACTGTTTTTT. This encodes CASSFSGPTEKLFF.

This sequence joins TRBV10-3 and TRBJ1-6; possibly TRBD1 for D (5 bases). Trimming removed 2 bases at V and 7 bases at J, with 9 bases between. Germline values: CDR1 ENHRY, CDR2 SYGVKD. The CDR3 is 14 amino acids. The CDR3 spells CAISETGENSPLHF. The CDR3, as DNA: TGTGCCATCAGTGAGACAGGAGAAAATTCACCCCTCCACTTT.

This clonotype was seen just once. A read error is likely, as this CDR3 ends without the conserved phenylalanine or tryptophan. No DNA is shown, since the ends of the CDR3 on it are uncertain; the CDR3 is the one TCRdb lists. The chain has TRBV2 and TRBJ2-5. A total of 8 residues make up the CDR3, ends included. CDR1 SNHLY and CDR2 FYNNEI come from the germline V gene. The CDR3 region is CASSAPTY.

The sample holds one count of this clonotype. This chain joins TRBV30 and TRBJ1-1; the D gene is possibly TRBD1 (6 bases). The ends were cut back, 2 bases at V and 6 bases at J, with 10 bases in the middle. CDR3 length equals 12 residues. The germline V gene encodes CDR1 GTSNPN and CDR2 SVGIG (reference sequence). CDR3 sequence reads: CAWSLGGPEAFF. CDR3 DNA: TGTGCCTGGAGTCTAGGGGGGCCTGAAGCTTTCTTT.

This clonotype was seen a handful of times. This chain links TRBV25-1 with TRBJ2-1; tentative D call: TRBD1 (8 bases). The CDR3 runs 14 residues. CDR1 is MGHDK, CDR2 SYGVNS, per germline. V was shortened by 6 bases and J by 10 bases, with 19 bases between the two germline ends. For the CDR3, the DNA is TGTGCCAGCAGCCCAGCGGGACAGGTCCGGGAGCAGTTCTTC. This encodes CASSPAGQVREQFF.